This note documents a single T cell receptor beta chain sequence. Its antigen remains unidentified. The entry originates in a study of T cell responses to AZD1222 COVID-19 vaccine. Whole-study findings and limits: Recipients of two AZD1222 doses showed rising Spike-specific TCR breadth and depth. Nearly half of spike-specific TCRs reportedly go after variant regions that carry no mutations.

Method: immunoSEQ multiplex PCR; TCRdb's copy keeps in-frame clones and lacks some. This table holds 95,000 to 150,000 clones, about 88% found once. Here the sequenced sample was peripheral blood, taken on day 0 of AZD1222 vaccination. The clonotype was recovered from an adult in good health.

CDR3 loop: CASSPNDRGSNQPQHF. The CDR3 DNA reads as TGTGCCAGCTCACCTAATGACAGGGGTAGCAATCAGCCCCAGCATTTT. The chain uses TRBV18 and TRBJ1-5, with 8 bases fitting TRBD1. After removal of 3 bases from V and 0 bases from J, the junction contained 4 bases not matched to a gene. Germline V CDR1 and CDR2: KGHSH, LQKENI. The CDR3 is 16 amino acids. The entire variable domain, with the rest obtained from reference TRBV18 and TRBJ1-5, is as follows: NAGVMQNPRHLVRRRGQEARLRCSPMKGHSHVYWYRQLPEEGLKFMVYLQKENIIDESGMPKERFSAEFPKEGPSILRIQQVVRGDSAAYFCASSPNDRGSNQPQHFGDGTRLSIL.